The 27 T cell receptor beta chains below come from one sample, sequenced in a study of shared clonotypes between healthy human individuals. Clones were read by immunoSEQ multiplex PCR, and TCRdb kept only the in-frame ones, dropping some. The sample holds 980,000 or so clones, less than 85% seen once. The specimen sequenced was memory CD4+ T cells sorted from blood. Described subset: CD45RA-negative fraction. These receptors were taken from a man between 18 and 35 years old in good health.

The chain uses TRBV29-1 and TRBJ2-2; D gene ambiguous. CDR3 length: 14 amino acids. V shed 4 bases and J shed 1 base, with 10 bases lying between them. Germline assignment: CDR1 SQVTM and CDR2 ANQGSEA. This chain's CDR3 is CSVVGNLNTGELFF. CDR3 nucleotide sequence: TGCAGCGTTGTCGGAAACCTGAACACCGGGGAGCTGTTTTTT.

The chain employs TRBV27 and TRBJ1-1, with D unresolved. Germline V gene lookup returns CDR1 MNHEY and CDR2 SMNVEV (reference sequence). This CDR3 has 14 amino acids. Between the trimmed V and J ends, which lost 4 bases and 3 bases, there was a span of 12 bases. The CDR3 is CASSSPTAYTEAFF. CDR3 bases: TGTGCCAGCAGTTCCCCGACCGCTTACACTGAAGCTTTCTTT.

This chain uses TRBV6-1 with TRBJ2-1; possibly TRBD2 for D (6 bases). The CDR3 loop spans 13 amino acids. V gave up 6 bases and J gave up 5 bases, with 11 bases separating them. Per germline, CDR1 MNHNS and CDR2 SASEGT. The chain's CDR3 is CASSGTSHNEQFF. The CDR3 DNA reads TGTGCCAGCAGCGGTACTAGCCACAATGAGCAGTTCTTC.

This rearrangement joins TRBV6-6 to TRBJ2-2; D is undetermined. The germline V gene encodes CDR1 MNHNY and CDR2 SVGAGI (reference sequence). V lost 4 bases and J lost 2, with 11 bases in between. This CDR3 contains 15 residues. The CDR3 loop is CASSWPADNTGELFF. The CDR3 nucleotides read TGTGCCAGCAGTTGGCCGGCGGACAACACCGGGGAGCTGTTTTTT.

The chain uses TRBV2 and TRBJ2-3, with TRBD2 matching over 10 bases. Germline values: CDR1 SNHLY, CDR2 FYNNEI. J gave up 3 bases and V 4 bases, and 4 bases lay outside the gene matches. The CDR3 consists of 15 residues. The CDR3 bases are TGTGCCAGCAGTGTAGGGACTAGCGCTACAGATACGCAGTATTTT. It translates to CASSVGTSATDTQYF.

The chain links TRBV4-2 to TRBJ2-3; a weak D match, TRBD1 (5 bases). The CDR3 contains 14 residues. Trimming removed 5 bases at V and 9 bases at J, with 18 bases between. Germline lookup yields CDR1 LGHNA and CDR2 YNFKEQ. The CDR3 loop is CASSSLDGQRTQYF. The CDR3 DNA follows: TGTGCCAGCAGCTCCTTGGACGGACAAAGGACGCAGTATTTT.

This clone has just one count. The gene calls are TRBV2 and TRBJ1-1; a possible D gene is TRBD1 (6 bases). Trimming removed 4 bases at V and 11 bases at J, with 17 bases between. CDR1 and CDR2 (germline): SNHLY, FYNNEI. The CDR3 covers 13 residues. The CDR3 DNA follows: TGTGCCAGCAGTGCTAGGGGGGCAGGGGTCGCTTTCTTT. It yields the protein CASSARGAGVAFF.

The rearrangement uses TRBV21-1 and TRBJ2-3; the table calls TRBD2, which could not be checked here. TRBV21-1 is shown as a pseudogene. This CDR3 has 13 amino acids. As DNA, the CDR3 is TGTGCCGGAGCGCGGGGGAGGACAGATACGCAGTATTTT. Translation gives CAGARGRTDTQYF.

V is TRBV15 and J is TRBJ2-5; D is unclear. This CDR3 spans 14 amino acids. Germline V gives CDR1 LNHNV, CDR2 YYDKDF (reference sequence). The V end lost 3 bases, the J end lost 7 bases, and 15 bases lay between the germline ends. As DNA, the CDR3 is TGTGCCACCAGCAGCCCGAAAAATTTGGGGACCCAGTACTTC. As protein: CATSSPKNLGTQYF.

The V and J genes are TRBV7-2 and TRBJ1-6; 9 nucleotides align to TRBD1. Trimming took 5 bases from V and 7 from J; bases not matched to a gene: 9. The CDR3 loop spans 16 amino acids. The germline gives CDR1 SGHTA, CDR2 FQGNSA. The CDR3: CASSQPAGTGNSPLHF. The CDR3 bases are TGTGCCAGCAGCCAACCCGCCGGGACAGGGAATTCACCCCTCCACTTT.

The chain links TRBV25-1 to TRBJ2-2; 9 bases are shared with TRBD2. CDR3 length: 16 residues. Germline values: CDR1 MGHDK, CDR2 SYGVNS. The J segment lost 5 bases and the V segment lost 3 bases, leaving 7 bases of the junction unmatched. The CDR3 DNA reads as TGTGCCAGCAGTGACTCCAGGAGCGGGAGGACCGGGGAGCTGTTTTTT. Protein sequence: CASSDSRSGRTGELFF.

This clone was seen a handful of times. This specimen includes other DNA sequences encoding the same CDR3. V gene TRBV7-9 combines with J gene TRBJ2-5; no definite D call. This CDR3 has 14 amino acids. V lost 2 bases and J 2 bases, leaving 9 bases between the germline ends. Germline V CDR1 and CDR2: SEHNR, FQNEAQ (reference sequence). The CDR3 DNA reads TGTGCCAGCAGCTTATCATCCGGTCAAGAGACCCAGTACTTC. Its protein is CASSLSSGQETQYF.

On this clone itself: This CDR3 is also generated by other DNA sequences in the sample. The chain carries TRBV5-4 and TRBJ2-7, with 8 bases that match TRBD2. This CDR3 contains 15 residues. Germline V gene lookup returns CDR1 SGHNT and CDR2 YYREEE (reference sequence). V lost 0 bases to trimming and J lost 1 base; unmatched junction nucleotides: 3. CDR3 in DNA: TGTGCCAGCAGCTTGGGGCTAGCGGGTTCCTACGAGCAGTACTTC. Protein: CASSLGLAGSYEQYF.

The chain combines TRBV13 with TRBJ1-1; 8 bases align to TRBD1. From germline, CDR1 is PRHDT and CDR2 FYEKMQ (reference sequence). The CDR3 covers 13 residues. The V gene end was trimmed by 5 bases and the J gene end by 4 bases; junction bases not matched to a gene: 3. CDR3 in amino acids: CASSEDRATEAFF. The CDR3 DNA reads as TGTGCCAGCAGCGAGGACAGGGCCACTGAAGCTTTCTTT.

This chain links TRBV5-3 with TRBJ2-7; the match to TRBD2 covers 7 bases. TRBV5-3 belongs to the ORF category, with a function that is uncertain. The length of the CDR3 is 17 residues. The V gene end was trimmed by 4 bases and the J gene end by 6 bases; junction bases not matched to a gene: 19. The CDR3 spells CARSGRTRLATPLEQYF. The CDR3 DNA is TGTGCCAGAAGCGGACGGACAAGACTAGCTACCCCCCTCGAGCAGTACTTC.

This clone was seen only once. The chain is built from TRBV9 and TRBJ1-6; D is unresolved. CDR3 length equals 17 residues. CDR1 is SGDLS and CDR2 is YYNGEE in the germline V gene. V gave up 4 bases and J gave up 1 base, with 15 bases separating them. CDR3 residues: CASSSTRGASYNSPLHF. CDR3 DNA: TGTGCCAGCAGCTCCACTCGGGGTGCATCCTATAATTCACCCCTCCACTTT.

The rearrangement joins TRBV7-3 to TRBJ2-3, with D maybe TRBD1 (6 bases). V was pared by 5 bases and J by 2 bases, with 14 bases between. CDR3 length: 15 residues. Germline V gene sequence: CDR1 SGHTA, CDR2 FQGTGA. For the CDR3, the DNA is TGTGCCAGCAGCCTCGTAGGGGGTTACACAGATACGCAGTATTTT. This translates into CASSLVGGYTDTQYF.

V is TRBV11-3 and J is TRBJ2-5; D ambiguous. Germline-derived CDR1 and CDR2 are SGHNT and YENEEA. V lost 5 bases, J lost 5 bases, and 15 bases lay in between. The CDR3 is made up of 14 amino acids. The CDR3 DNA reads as TGTGCCAGCAGCCCCCAAAGTGAACCTGAGACCCAGTACTTC. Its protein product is CASSPQSEPETQYF. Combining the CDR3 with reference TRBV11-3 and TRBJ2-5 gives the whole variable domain EAGVVQSPRYKIIEKKQPVAFWCNPISGHNTLYWYLQNLGQGPELLIRYENEEAVDDSQLPKDRFSAERLKGVDSTLKIQPAELGDSAVYLCASSPQSEPETQYFGPGTRLLVL.

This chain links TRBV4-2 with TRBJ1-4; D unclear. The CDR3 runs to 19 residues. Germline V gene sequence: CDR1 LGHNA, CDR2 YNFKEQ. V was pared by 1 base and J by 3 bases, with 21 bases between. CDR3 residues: CASSQALVHWEEANEKLFF. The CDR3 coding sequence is TGTGCCAGCAGCCAAGCCTTGGTTCACTGGGAGGAGGCTAATGAAAAACTGTTTTTT.

This chain's CDR3 is CASSGISGGAAEQFF. In DNA form, the CDR3 reads TGTGCCAGCAGTGGCATTAGCGGGGGGGCCGCTGAGCAGTTCTTC. V is TRBV6-1 and J is TRBJ2-1, with 11 bases that match TRBD2. The CDR3 consists of 15 residues. CDR1 and CDR2 from the germline V gene are MNHNS and SASEGT. With 4 bases clipped from V and 9 bases from J, the junction kept 8 bases outside the gene matches.

DNA of the CDR3: TGTGCCATCAGTGAGTCGGGGCAGGCTAGAAAACTGTTTTTT. Translated, it gives CAISESGQARKLFF. The chain employs TRBV10-3 and TRBJ1-4; D is possibly TRBD1 (5 bases). V lost 0 bases and J lost 10, with 12 bases in between. The CDR3 loop spans 14 amino acids. Looked up from germline, CDR1 is ENHRY and CDR2 is SYGVKD.

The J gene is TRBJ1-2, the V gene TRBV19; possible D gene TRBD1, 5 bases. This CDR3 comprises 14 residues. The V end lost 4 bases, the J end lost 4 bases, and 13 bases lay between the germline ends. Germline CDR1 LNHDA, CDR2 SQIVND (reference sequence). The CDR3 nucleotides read TGTGCCAGTAGTAAGCAGGGCGGAGGCTATGGCTACACCTTC. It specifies CASSKQGGGYGYTF.

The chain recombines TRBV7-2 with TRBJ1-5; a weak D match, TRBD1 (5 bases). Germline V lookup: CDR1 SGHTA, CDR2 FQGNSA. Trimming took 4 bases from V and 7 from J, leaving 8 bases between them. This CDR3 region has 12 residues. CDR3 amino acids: CASSSGGQPQHF. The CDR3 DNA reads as TGTGCCAGCAGCTCCGGGGGGCAGCCCCAGCATTTT.

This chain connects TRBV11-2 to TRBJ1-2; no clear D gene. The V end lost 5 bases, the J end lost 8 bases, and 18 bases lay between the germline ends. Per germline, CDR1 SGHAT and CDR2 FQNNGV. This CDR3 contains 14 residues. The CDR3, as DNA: TGTGCCAGCAGCCCTGGAGGGCGGGCAGAGGGCTACACCTTC. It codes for CASSPGGRAEGYTF.

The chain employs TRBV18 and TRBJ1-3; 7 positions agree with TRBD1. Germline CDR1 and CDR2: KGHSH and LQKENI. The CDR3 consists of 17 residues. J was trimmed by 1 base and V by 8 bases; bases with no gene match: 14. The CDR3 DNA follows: TGTGCCAGCCCACTAATACACTTGACAGGGTCTGGAAACACCATATATTTT. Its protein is CASPLIHLTGSGNTIYF.

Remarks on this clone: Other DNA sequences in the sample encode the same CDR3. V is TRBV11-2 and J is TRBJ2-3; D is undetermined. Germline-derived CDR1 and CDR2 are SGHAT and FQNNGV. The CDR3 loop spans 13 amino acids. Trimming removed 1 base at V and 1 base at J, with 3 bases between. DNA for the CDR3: TGTGCCAGCAGCTTAGCCGGCACAGATACGCAGTATTTT. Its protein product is CASSLAGTDTQYF.

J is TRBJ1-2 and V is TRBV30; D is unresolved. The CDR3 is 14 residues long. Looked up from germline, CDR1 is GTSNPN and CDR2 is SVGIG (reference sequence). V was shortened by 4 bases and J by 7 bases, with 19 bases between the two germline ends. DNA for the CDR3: TGTGCCTGGAAAACACGGGAAGGGTATGCTGGCTACACCTTC. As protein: CAWKTREGYAGYTF.